This TCR beta chain derives from a study of CD8+ T cells in alopecia areata. On the study more broadly: Treated patients were scored for severity by percent of scalp affected.

Study-wide results and caveats: Sequence data from scalp samples additionally include resident alphabeta T cells of normal skin.

CDR3 size: 12 residues. The V gene lost 5 bases and the J gene lost 7 bases, with 11 bases spanning the gap. Germline V lookup: CDR1 SNHLY, CDR2 FYNNEI. As for treatment: oral pan-JAK inhibitor, 5-10 mg twice daily. A note on this clone: The antigen is unknown.

cDNA reverse transcribed from extracted RNA served as the sequencing template. Clones were read by immunoSEQ multiplex PCR, and TCRdb kept only the in-frame ones, dropping some. The data contain around 100,000 clones, approximately 55% of them singletons. Source: CD4+ T cells sorted from blood, taken at week 24, from a patient treated with tofacitinib. The sequence came from a human donor with alopecia areata. The gene calls are TRBV2 and TRBJ1-2; D is ambiguous. The CDR3 here is CASSQDSPGYTF. In DNA, the CDR3 is TGTGCCAGCAGTCAGGATTCCCCTGGCTACACCTTC.